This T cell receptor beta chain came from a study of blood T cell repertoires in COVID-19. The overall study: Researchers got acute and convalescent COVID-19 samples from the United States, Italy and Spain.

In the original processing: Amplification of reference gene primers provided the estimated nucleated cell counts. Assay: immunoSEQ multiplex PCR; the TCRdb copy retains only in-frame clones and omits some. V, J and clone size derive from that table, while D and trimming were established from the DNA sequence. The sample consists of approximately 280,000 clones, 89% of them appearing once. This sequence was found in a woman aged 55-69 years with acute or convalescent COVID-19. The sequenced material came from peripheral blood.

The CDR3 sequence: CASSPLGLAGLSSYNEQFF. The CDR3 coding sequence is TGTGCCAGCAGCCCCCTGGGGCTAGCGGGGTTGAGCTCCTACAATGAGCAGTTCTTC. The chain links TRBV2 to TRBJ2-1; the match to TRBD2 covers 9 bases. The V segment lost 6 bases and the J segment 0 bases; nucleotides outside the gene matches: 15. There are 19 residues in the CDR3. Germline CDR1 is SNHLY and CDR2 is FYNNEI.